One sample yielded the 23 T cell receptor beta chains listed below, sequenced in a study of blood T cell repertoires in COVID-19. Repertoires were generated with immunoSEQ multiplex PCR, while TCRdb's copy carries only in-frame clones and drops some. The sample lists 120,000 to 150,000 clones, around nine tenths occurring once. Input material: peripheral blood. The receptors originated from a woman in her forties or fifties with active or convalescent COVID-19.

The chain employs TRBV18 and TRBJ2-3; 10 bases are a match to TRBD1. V lost 3 bases to trimming and J lost 7 bases; unmatched junction nucleotides: 10. The CDR3 runs 16 residues. Germline V gene data show CDR1 as KGHSH and CDR2 as LQKENI. CDR3 bases: TGTGCCAGCTCACCGTTTATTCGACAGGGGGCCCATACGCAGTATTTT. This gives the protein CASSPFIRQGAHTQYF.

This clone was seen a single time. The rearrangement joins TRBV12-3 or TRBV12-4 to TRBJ1-5; D remains unclear. CDR3 length: 12 amino acids. V lost 8 bases, J lost 6 bases, and 11 bases lay in between. The CDR3 bases are TGTGCCAGCGCGGGGAAGGGTCAGCCCCAGCATTTT. Protein product: CASAGKGQPQHF.

This clone was detected a few times. CDR3: CASSVGHRLAVNNEQFF. DNA of the CDR3: TGTGCCAGCAGCGTAGGCCATAGGCTAGCGGTCAACAATGAGCAGTTCTTC. This chain links TRBV9 with TRBJ2-1; 7 bases are a match to TRBD2. Germline CDR1 is SGDLS and CDR2 is YYNGEE. The trim removed 0 bases at V and 5 bases at J, leaving 11 bases unmatched. This CDR3 has 17 amino acids. Together with reference TRBV9 and TRBJ2-1, the CDR3 gives the full variable domain: DSGVTQTPKHLITATGQRVTLRCSPRSGDLSVYWYQQSLDQGLQFLIQYYNGEERAKGNILERFSAQQFPDLHSELNLSSLELGDSALYFCASSVGHRLAVNNEQFFGPGTRLTVL.

This chain joins TRBV7-3 and TRBJ1-3, with D uncertain. The CDR3 sequence is 21 residues long. The V end was cut by 6 bases, the J end by 0 bases, with 30 bases between. Per germline, CDR1 SGHTA and CDR2 FQGTGA. CDR3 sequence: CASSSRHAKRQTESSGNTIYF. CDR3 DNA sequence: TGTGCCAGCAGTTCTCGGCACGCAAAAAGACAAACAGAGAGCTCTGGAAACACCATATATTTT.

CDR3 amino acids: CASSTTLANGYTF. The CDR3 DNA reads TGTGCCAGCAGCACTACATTGGCCAATGGCTACACCTTC. The V and J genes are TRBV4-2 and TRBJ1-2; no reliable D call. The V end lost 5 bases, the J end lost 6 bases, and 13 bases lay between the germline ends. The germline V gene encodes CDR1 LGHNA and CDR2 YNFKEQ. The CDR3 runs 13 residues.

The rearrangement uses TRBV5-6 and TRBJ2-2; no reliable D call. CDR1 and CDR2 (germline): SGHDT, YYEEEE. V lost 5 bases and J lost 7, with 9 bases in between. The CDR3 consists of 12 residues. For the CDR3, the DNA is TGTGCCAGCAGTTCCTCGGGCGGGGAGCTGTTTTTT. It is translated as CASSSSGGELFF.

The CDR3 loop reads CASRLTGGDQPQHF. CDR3 in DNA: TGTGCCAGCAGACTAACAGGGGGGGACCAGCCCCAGCATTTT. The chain is built from TRBV27 and TRBJ1-5; TRBD1 agrees at 8 bases. The CDR3 has 14 amino acids. With 6 bases clipped from V and 7 bases from J, the junction kept 8 bases outside the gene matches. Germline CDR1 and CDR2: MNHEY and SMNVEV (reference sequence).

The rearrangement joins TRBV18 to TRBJ1-4, with D perhaps TRBD1 (5 bases). Germline V lookup: CDR1 KGHSH, CDR2 LQKENI. Deletions cut 5 bases from V and 6 bases from J, with 13 bases between. There are 14 residues in the CDR3. CDR3 region: CASSSQGRHEKLFF. CDR3 nucleotides: TGTGCCAGCTCATCCCAGGGAAGGCATGAAAAACTGTTTTTT.

This chain links TRBV13 with TRBJ1-1; 12 bases agree with TRBD1. This CDR3 spans 15 amino acids. CDR1 is PRHDT, CDR2 FYEKMQ, per germline (reference sequence). V shed 5 bases and J 3 bases; nucleotides not matched to a gene: 4. The CDR3 coding sequence is TGTGCCAGCAGCCCAGGGACAGGGGGCTACACTGAAGCTTTCTTT. Amino acid sequence: CASSPGTGGYTEAFF.

The CDR3 region is CASIGGRPRLINEKLFF. The CDR3 bases are TGTGCCAGCATAGGTGGCAGGCCCCGTCTGATTAATGAAAAACTGTTTTTT. The V call is TRBV28, the J call TRBJ1-4; D is unclear. V lost 7 bases and J 4 bases, leaving 22 bases between the germline ends. The CDR3 covers 17 residues. Germline V CDR1 and CDR2: MDHEN, SYDVKM.

This sequence joins TRBV24-1 and TRBJ1-4; D is ambiguous. V dropped 1 base and J dropped 5 bases, with 16 bases sitting between them. The CDR3 is 17 residues long. Germline V gene data show CDR1 as KGHDR and CDR2 as SFDVKD. This CDR3 reads CATSDLREGLPNEKLFF. The DNA for the CDR3 is TGTGCCACCAGTGATTTACGGGAGGGCCTGCCCAATGAAAAACTGTTTTTT.

The rearrangement joins TRBV5-4 to TRBJ1-6; D is unresolved. The CDR3 extends over 14 amino acids. Trimming stripped 1 base from V and 7 bases from J, with 9 bases between. Germline CDR1 reads SGHNT; CDR2 reads YYREEE (reference sequence). CDR3 nucleotide sequence: TGTGCCAGCAGCTTGTTGCAGGCAAATTCACCCCTCCACTTT. Its translation: CASSLLQANSPLHF.

CDR3 amino acids: CASIQNPGAGGTDTQYF. DNA of the CDR3: TGTGCCAGCATCCAAAATCCGGGGGCGGGGGGCACAGATACGCAGTATTTT. The gene calls are TRBV28 and TRBJ2-3, with D possibly TRBD2 on 7 matching bases. This CDR3 comprises 17 residues. The V end lost 7 bases, the J end lost 1 base, and 21 bases lay between the germline ends. Germline V gives CDR1 MDHEN, CDR2 SYDVKM.

This sequence joins TRBV6-6 and TRBJ1-1; a possible D gene is TRBD1 (5 bases). Between the trimmed V and J ends, which lost 5 bases and 1 base, there was a span of 8 bases. This CDR3 has 13 residues. The germline V gene has CDR1 MNHNY and CDR2 SVGAGI (reference sequence). The CDR3 nucleotides read TGTGCCAGCAGTCGAGGACAGAACACTGAAGCTTTCTTT. It is translated as CASSRGQNTEAFF.

This clone was seen a single time. The gene calls are TRBV19 and TRBJ1-1, with unresolved D. V lost 0 bases and J lost 5, with 13 bases in between. CDR1 and CDR2 (germline): LNHDA, SQIVND (reference sequence). The CDR3 loop spans 15 amino acids. The CDR3 region has the DNA TGTGCCAGTAGTATAGATTCAAACCCGGGGACTGAAGCTTTCTTT. It yields the protein CASSIDSNPGTEAFF.

The chain recombines TRBV7-3 with TRBJ2-1; TRBD2 agrees at 8 bases. The CDR3 loop spans 15 amino acids. Germline CDR1 is SGHTA and CDR2 is FQGTGA. The V and J ends lost 4 bases and 1 base, in that order; junction bases with no gene match: 3. CDR3 DNA: TGTGCCAGCAGCTCGGGAGGGAGGTCCTACAATGAGCAGTTCTTC. Protein sequence: CASSSGGRSYNEQFF.

This rearrangement joins TRBV2 to TRBJ2-7; 7 bases agree with TRBD1. V dropped 7 bases and J dropped 0; count of bases not matched to a gene: 6. This CDR3 comprises 14 residues. The germline CDR1 and CDR2 sequences are SNHLY and FYNNEI. The CDR3 DNA reads as TGTGCCAGCAAACAGGGGATTAGCTCCTACGAGCAGTACTTC. Translation gives CASKQGISSYEQYF.

The genes are TRBV12-3 or TRBV12-4 and TRBJ2-2; D ambiguous. V dropped 10 bases and J dropped 4 bases, with 10 bases sitting between them. CDR3 length: 12 amino acids. CDR3 loop: CATYLGTGELFF. The DNA of the CDR3 is TGTGCCACTTATCTAGGCACCGGGGAGCTGTTTTTT.

The CDR3 here is CSAPNLAKLFF. CDR3 coding DNA: TGCAGTGCGCCTAATCTTGCAAAACTGTTTTTT. V is TRBV20-1 and J is TRBJ1-4; no reliable D call. Germline CDR1 reads DFQATT; CDR2 reads SNEGSKA (reference sequence). The length of the CDR3 is 11 residues. V was cut by 6 bases and J by 10 bases, with 12 bases left in between.

The CDR3 region is CATSRDWRWVNSPLHF. DNA for the CDR3: TGTGCCACCAGCAGAGATTGGCGGTGGGTGAATTCACCCCTCCACTTT. This chain uses TRBV15 with TRBJ1-6, with D hard to call. The V and J ends lost 0 bases and 7 bases respectively, with 13 bases between them. Germline values: CDR1 LNHNV, CDR2 YYDKDF (reference sequence). The CDR3 consists of 16 residues.

V usage is TRBV6-5 and J usage is TRBJ1-2, with D unresolved. V was pared by 6 bases and J by 2 bases, with 7 bases between. The CDR3 length is 12 residues. Germline V gene lookup returns CDR1 MNHEY and CDR2 SVGAGI. In DNA form, the CDR3 reads TGTGCCAGCAGGCAGGCAAACTATGGCTACACCTTC. This encodes CASRQANYGYTF.

CDR3 sequence (DNA): TGTGCCAGCAGCTTAGGACTGACCATGAACACTGAAGCTTTCTTT. Protein product: CASSLGLTMNTEAFF. This rearrangement joins TRBV7-2 to TRBJ1-1; D unresolved. V was trimmed by 1 base and J by 0 bases, leaving 9 bases between them. The CDR3 length is 15 residues. Germline values: CDR1 SGHTA, CDR2 FQGNSA. The full variable domain, rest sourced from reference TRBV7-2 and TRBJ1-1, is GAGVSQSPSNKVTEKGKDVELRCDPISGHTALYWYRQSLGQGLEFLIYFQGNSAPDKSGLPSDRFSAERTGGSVSTLTIQRTQQEDSAVYLCASSLGLTMNTEAFFGQGTRLTVV.

V is TRBV28 and J is TRBJ2-7, with 7 bases lining up with TRBD2. The CDR3 totals 19 residues. CDR1 and CDR2 (germline): MDHEN, SYDVKM. V shed 4 bases and J 5 bases; nucleotides not matched to a gene: 23. CDR3 region: CASSSLGGTRGGGPHEQYF. The CDR3 DNA sequence: TGTGCCAGCAGTTCCCTTGGGGGGACTCGTGGGGGAGGGCCCCACGAGCAGTACTTC.